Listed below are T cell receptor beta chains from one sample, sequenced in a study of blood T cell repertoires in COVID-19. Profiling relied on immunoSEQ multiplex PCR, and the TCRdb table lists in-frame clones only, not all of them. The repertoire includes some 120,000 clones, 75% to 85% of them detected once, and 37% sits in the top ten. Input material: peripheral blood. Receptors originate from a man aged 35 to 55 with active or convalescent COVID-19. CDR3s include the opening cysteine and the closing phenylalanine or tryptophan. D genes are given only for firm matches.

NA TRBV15 CATSTMSNYGYTF
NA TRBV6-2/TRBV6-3 CASSYQSGREAFF
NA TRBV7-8 CASSAHRVAGGYTF
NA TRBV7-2 CASSSNRWSEAFF
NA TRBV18 CASSPQGTYEQYF
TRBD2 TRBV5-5 CASRQGLAPSGQYF
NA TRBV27 CASRYHRGGEQFF
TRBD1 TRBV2 CASREDRQYNEQFF
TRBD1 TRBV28 CASSFSGQGGYGYTF
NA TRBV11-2 CASSRDYSAAFF
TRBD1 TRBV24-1 CATSDPGQGISNEQFF
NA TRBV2 CASSLTVLRSYNEQFF
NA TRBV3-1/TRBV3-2 CASSQVGSSDLSYEQYF
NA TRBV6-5 CASSYGGSGTQYF
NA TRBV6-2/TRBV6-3 CASSYTSTDTQYF
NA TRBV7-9 CASSHRWARTEAFF
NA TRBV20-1 CSASEGGGTEAFF
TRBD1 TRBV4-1 CASSHRDRGRIEGLTNGYTF
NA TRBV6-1 CASSEALSPTGIYEQYF
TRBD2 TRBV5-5 CASSIGTGISGSSYNEQFF
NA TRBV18 CASSRGPFVPGTLSDTQYF
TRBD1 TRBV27 CASSRSTPGQVTYEQYF
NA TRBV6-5 CASGDTYNSPLHF
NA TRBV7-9 CASNILSGNTIYF
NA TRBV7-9 CASSLGGDQPQHF
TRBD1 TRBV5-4 CASSLADRGYHTEAFF
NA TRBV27 CASRIDYAKSLTAYNEQFF
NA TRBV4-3 CASSRITGSGNEAFF
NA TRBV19 CASSITRGRSSGNTIYF
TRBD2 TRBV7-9 CASRRRLAYDNEQFF
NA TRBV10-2 CASSATGYEQYF
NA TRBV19 CASKGGGGSTEAFF
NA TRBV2 CASSEEGINQPQHF
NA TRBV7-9 CASSSPEWSKNTEAFF
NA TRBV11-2 CASSLVSQRLPEAFF
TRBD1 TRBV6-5 CASSQGTGNTEAFF
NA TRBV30 CAWNRVGREQYF
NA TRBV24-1 CATSDLYGSYETQYF
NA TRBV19 CASSRGYSNQPQHF
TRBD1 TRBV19 CASSPLTGMNTEAFF
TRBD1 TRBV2 CASSEHRGDQPQHF
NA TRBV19 CASSPDNVSGNTIYF
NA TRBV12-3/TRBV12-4 CASSQSDTQYF
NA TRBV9 CASSGLSGNTIYF
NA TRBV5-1 CASSLIQGSGYTF
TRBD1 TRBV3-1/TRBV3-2 CASSFHSRQGPYEKLFF
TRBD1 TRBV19 CASSINMFGTGGTEAFF
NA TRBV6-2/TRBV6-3 CASSPRSSPGAFF
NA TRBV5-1 CASSLAGTNEKLFF
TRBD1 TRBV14 CASSRDNRGRFGETQYF
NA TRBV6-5 CASSYSRSGSGNTIYF
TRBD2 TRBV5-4 CASSLPGLAEGGELFF
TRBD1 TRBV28 CASSFGSATGTYGYTF
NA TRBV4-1 CASSVGSSNPFEETQYF
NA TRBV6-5 CASRGGGEYQPQHF